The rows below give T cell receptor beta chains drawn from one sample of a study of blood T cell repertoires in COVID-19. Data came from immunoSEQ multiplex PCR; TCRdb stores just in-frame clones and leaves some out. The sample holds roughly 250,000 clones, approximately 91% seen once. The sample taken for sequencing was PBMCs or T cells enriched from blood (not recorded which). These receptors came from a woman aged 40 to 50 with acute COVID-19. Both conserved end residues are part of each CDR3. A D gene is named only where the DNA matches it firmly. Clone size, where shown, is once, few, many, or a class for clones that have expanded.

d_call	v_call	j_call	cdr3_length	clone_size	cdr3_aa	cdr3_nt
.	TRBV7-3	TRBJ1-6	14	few	CASSFGGRNSPLHF	TGTGCCAGCAGCTTCGGGGGGCGAAATTCACCCCTCCACTTT
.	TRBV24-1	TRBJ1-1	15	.	CATSETSGGPTEAFF	TGTGCCACCAGTGAAACCTCGGGGGGACCAACTGAAGCTTTCTTT
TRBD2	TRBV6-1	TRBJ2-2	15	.	CASTSSGRVSGELFF	TGTGCCAGCACCTCTAGCGGGAGAGTCTCCGGGGAGCTGTTTTTT
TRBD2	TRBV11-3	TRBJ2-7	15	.	CASSPYGGSSYEQYF	TGTGCCAGCAGCCCTTATGGCGGGAGCTCCTACGAGCAGTACTTC
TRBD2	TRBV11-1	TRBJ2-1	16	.	CASSEGRLAGGYEQFF	TGTGCCAGCAGCGAGGGACGTCTAGCGGGAGGCTATGAGCAGTTCTTC
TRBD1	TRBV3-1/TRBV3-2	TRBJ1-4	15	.	CASSHRDRGNEKLFF	TGTGCCAGCAGCCACCGGGACAGGGGGAATGAAAAACTGTTTTTT
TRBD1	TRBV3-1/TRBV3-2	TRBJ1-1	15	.	CASSQRDRGRLQAFF	TGTGCCAGCAGCCAGAGGGACAGGGGGCGTCTTCAAGCTTTCTTT
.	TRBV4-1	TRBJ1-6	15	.	CASSQTTGVNSPLHF	TGCGCCAGCAGCCAGACGACAGGCGTAAATTCACCCCTCCACTTT
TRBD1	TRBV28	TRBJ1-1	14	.	CASSLGFGTAEAFF	TGTGCCAGCAGTTTAGGGTTCGGGACAGCTGAAGCTTTCTTT
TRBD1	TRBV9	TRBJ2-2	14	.	CASNDRGQDGELFF	TGTGCCAGCAATGACAGGGGGCAAGACGGGGAGCTGTTTTTT
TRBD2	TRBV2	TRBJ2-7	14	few	CAGGPGGARYEQYF	TGTGCCGGGGGGCCGGGAGGGGCACGCTACGAGCAGTACTTC
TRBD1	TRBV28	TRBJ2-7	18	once	CASSPGTGGDSARNLQYF	TGTGCCAGCAGTCCTGGGACAGGGGGGGACTCGGCCAGAAATCTGCAGTACTTC
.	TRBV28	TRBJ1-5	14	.	CASLARDSNQPQHF	TGTGCCAGCCTTGCTCGGGATAGCAATCAGCCCCAGCATTTT
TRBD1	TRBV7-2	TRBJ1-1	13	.	CASSVTGGTEAFF	TGTGCCAGCAGCGTCACAGGGGGCACTGAAGCTTTCTTT
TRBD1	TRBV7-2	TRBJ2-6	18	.	CASSLRDRGLGGANVLTF	TGTGCCAGCAGCTTAAGGGACAGGGGTTTAGGTGGGGCCAACGTCCTGACTTTC
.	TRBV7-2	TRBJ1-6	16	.	CASSLGGTTYNSPLHF	TGTGCCAGCAGCTTAGGGGGCACGACCTATAATTCACCCCTCCACTTT
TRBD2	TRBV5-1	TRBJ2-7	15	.	CASSLTSGDLGEQYF	TGCGCCAGCAGCTTGACTAGCGGAGACCTCGGCGAGCAGTACTTC
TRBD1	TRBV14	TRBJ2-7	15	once	CASSQTGTGGTEQYF	TGTGCCAGCAGCCAAACTGGGACAGGGGGAACCGAGCAGTACTTC
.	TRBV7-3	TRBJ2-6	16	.	CASSLTGGTGANVLTF	TGTGCCAGCAGCTTAACGGGCGGGACTGGGGCCAACGTCCTGACTTTC
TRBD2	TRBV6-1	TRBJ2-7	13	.	CASSDGTTYEQYF	TGTGCCAGCAGTGACGGGACTACCTACGAGCAGTACTTC
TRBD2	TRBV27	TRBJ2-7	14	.	CASSPGTSGTEQYF	TGTGCCAGCAGTCCGGGGACTAGCGGGACCGAGCAGTACTTC
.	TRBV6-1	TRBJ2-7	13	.	CASSEQTGREQYF	TGTGCCAGCAGTGAACAAACAGGGCGGGAGCAGTACTTC
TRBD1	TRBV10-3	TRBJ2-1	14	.	CAISEPDRGDEQFF	TGTGCCATCAGTGAGCCGGACAGGGGCGATGAGCAGTTCTTC
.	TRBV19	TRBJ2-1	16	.	CASSIRAARGGNEQFF	TGTGCCAGTAGTATCCGAGCCGCTAGGGGCGGCAATGAGCAGTTCTTC
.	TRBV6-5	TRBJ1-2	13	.	CASSYGDSYGYTF	TGTGCCAGCAGTTATGGGGACTCATATGGCTACACCTTC
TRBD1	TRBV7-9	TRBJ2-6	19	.	CASSPLRTGGFSGANVLTF	TGTGCCAGCAGCCCGTTAAGGACAGGGGGCTTCTCTGGGGCCAACGTCCTGACTTTC
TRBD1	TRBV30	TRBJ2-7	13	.	CAWSVRGLGEQYF	TGTGCCTGGAGTGTAAGGGGGCTGGGGGAGCAGTACTTC
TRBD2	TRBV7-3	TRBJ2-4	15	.	CASSSGGGGKNIQYF	TGTGCCAGCAGTTCGGGCGGGGGAGGCAAAAACATTCAGTACTTC